This T cell receptor beta chain stems from a study of a mutant IDH1 vaccine in newly diagnosed glioma. Study-wide context: Every participant had undergone radiotherapy, temozolomide, or both before, and most underwent both.

Points on this clone: What it binds is unknown.

Using immunoSEQ multiplex PCR, the repertoire was profiled, and TCRdb retains in-frame clones only, with some absent. Altogether around 55,000 clones are present, around 80% being singletons, with the ten largest covering more than 5.5%. The time point denotes: week 23, last vaccination. Topical imiquimod was applied with each vaccine dose, which held 300 ug of mutant IDH1 20-mer peptide. The source material was PBMCs, sampled from a glioma patient whose treatment included an IDH1 peptide vaccine. This TCR was recovered from a man aged 35 to 55 with glioma.

The CDR3 DNA reads TGTGCCAGCAGTGCCCAATCGGGGGCGAACACCGGGGAGCTGTTTTTT. Translation: CASSAQSGANTGELFF. The chain links TRBV25-1 to TRBJ2-2; tentative D call: TRBD2 (6 bases). Looked up from germline, CDR1 is MGHDK and CDR2 is SYGVNS. The CDR3 length is 16 residues. The V and J ends lost 4 bases and 0 bases respectively, with 12 bases between them.